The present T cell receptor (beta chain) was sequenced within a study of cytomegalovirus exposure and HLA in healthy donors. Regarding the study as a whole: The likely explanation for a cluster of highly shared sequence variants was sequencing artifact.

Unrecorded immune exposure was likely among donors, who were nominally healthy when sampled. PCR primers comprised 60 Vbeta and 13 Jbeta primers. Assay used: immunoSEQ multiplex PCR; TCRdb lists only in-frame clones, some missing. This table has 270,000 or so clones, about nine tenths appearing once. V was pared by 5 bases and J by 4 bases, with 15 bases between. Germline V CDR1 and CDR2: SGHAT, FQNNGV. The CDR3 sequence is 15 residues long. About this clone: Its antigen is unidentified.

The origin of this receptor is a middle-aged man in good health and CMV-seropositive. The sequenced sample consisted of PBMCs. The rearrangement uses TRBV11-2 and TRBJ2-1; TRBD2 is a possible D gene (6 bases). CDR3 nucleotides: TGTGCCAGCAGCAGCGTGGCGGGGCTATACAATGAGCAGTTCTTC. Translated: CASSSVAGLYNEQFF. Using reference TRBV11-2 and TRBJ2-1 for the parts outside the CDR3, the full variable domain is EAGVAQSPRYKIIEKRQSVAFWCNPISGHATLYWYQQILGQGPKLLIQFQNNGVVDDSQLPKDRFSAERLKGVDSTLKIQPAKLEDSAVYLCASSSVAGLYNEQFFGPGTRLTVL.